These 15 T cell receptor beta chains were sequenced from one sample in a study of cytomegalovirus exposure and HLA in healthy donors. PCR employed 60 Vbeta and 13 Jbeta primers. TCRdb's copy holds only in-frame clones and misses some; the assay was immunoSEQ multiplex PCR. The sample records about 160,000 clones, roughly 79% being singletons. Sequenced input: PBMCs. These receptors were collected from a woman aged 50 to 65 in good health and CMV-seronegative.

The chain uses TRBV7-2 and TRBJ2-1; 8 nucleotides line up with TRBD2. The CDR3 is made up of 14 amino acids. Germline-derived CDR1 and CDR2 are SGHTA and FQGNSA. V shed 0 bases, J shed 7 bases, and the junction held 2 bases outside the gene matches. The CDR3 nucleotides are TGTGCCAGCAGCTTAGCTAGCGGGACGAATGAGCAGTTCTTC. Protein: CASSLASGTNEQFF.

CDR3 sequence reads: CASSQGQGVLSNEQFF. The CDR3 nucleotides read TGCGCCAGCAGCCAAGGACAAGGGGTACTAAGCAATGAGCAGTTCTTC. The chain joins TRBV4-1 to TRBJ2-1, with a weak D call TRBD1 (5 bases). CDR3 length: 16 amino acids. V was clipped by 1 base and J by 6 bases, with 16 bases between them. Germline V CDR1 and CDR2: MGHRA, YSYEKL.

The gene calls are TRBV7-9 and TRBJ2-7; TRBD2 is a possible D gene (6 bases). The CDR3 consists of 15 residues. Trimming took 4 bases from V and 2 from J, leaving 15 bases between them. Germline CDR1 reads SEHNR; CDR2 reads FQNEAQ (reference sequence). The chain's CDR3 is CASSSRDGEAYEQYF. CDR3 nucleotide sequence: TGTGCCAGCAGCTCCCGCGACGGGGAGGCCTACGAGCAGTACTTC.

The genes are TRBV28 and TRBJ2-2, with 9 nucleotides matching TRBD1. The CDR3 is made up of 15 amino acids. CDR1 and CDR2 (germline): MDHEN, SYDVKM. V was pared by 4 bases and J by 5 bases, with 5 bases of the junction left unmatched. The CDR3: CASSWGQGKTGELFF. The CDR3 DNA reads as TGTGCCAGCAGTTGGGGACAGGGTAAAACCGGGGAGCTGTTTTTT.

V is TRBV10-3 and J is TRBJ1-2; 9 nucleotides align to TRBD1. Losses at the gene ends were 8 bases for V and 7 bases for J; bases not matched to a gene: 8. There are 13 residues in the CDR3. The germline V gene has CDR1 ENHRY and CDR2 SYGVKD. CDR3 residues: CAIGGDRASGYTF. The CDR3 DNA reads as TGTGCCATCGGAGGGGACAGGGCTAGTGGCTACACCTTC.

The rearrangement links TRBV27 to TRBJ1-2; D perhaps matches TRBD1 (5 bases). This CDR3 contains 12 residues. Trimming shortened V by 5 bases and J by 4 bases, and 8 bases separated the two germline ends. Germline V gene sequence: CDR1 MNHEY, CDR2 SMNVEV (reference sequence). In DNA form, the CDR3 reads TGTGCCAGCAGTACCGGGGGCTATGGCTACACCTTC. Protein product: CASSTGGYGYTF.

This clone has only a few counts. This rearrangement joins TRBV28 to TRBJ2-1, with 9 nucleotides matching TRBD2. The CDR3 runs 14 residues. CDR1 and CDR2 (germline): MDHEN, SYDVKM. V shed 5 bases and J 7 bases; nucleotides not matched to a gene: 6. CDR3 sequence reads: CASSPPSGINEQFF. The CDR3 DNA follows: TGTGCCAGCAGTCCTCCTAGCGGGATAAATGAGCAGTTCTTC.

The V and J genes are TRBV7-3 and TRBJ1-1; D uncertain. Germline V gene data show CDR1 as SGHTA and CDR2 as FQGTGA. CDR3 length equals 13 residues. The ends were cut back, 3 bases at V and 1 base at J, with 6 bases in the middle. The CDR3, as DNA: TGTGCCAGCAGCTTGCAGGAGAACACTGAAGCTTTCTTT. It codes for CASSLQENTEAFF.

This clone was recorded a few times. The chain is built from TRBV5-4 and TRBJ2-1; a weak D match, TRBD1 (5 bases). The V end lost 0 bases, the J end lost 7 bases, and 14 bases lay between the germline ends. CDR3 length: 15 residues. Germline V gene data show CDR1 as SGHNT and CDR2 as YYREEE (reference sequence). CDR3 region: CASSLGAGPGNEQFF. The CDR3 DNA reads as TGTGCCAGCAGCTTGGGTGCAGGGCCCGGGAATGAGCAGTTCTTC.

The gene calls are TRBV19 and TRBJ2-7; weak D call: TRBD1 (6 bases). CDR1 is LNHDA and CDR2 is SQIVND in the germline V gene (reference sequence). The CDR3 loop spans 15 amino acids. The V end was cut by 7 bases, the J end by 5 bases, with 21 bases between. For the CDR3, the DNA is TGTGCCAGTAAAATAAGGGACACCCCAATCCACGAGCAGTACTTC. Translated: CASKIRDTPIHEQYF.

The gene calls are TRBV6-1 and TRBJ1-4; 8 nucleotides align to TRBD1. Germline trimming cut 2 bases from V and 0 bases from J; bases unmatched to any gene: 8. The germline gives CDR1 MNHNS, CDR2 SASEGT. CDR3 length: 18 amino acids. CDR3 region: CASSEKAGGPPTNEKLFF. The CDR3 nucleotides read TGTGCCAGCAGTGAAAAGGCAGGGGGCCCCCCAACTAATGAAAAACTGTTTTTT.

The chain combines TRBV10-3 with TRBJ1-3; D is unclear. The CDR3 has 15 residues. V lost 0 bases to trimming and J lost 1 base, with 7 bases between them. Per the germline V gene, CDR1 is ENHRY and CDR2 is SYGVKD. The CDR3 here is CAISESQFSGNTIYF. DNA of the CDR3: TGTGCCATCAGTGAGTCGCAGTTTTCTGGAAACACCATATATTTT.

The gene calls are TRBV28 and TRBJ2-3; 9 bases map to TRBD2. The germline CDR1 and CDR2 sequences are MDHEN and SYDVKM. V shed 5 bases and J 4 bases; nucleotides not matched to a gene: 7. CDR3 length: 15 residues. The CDR3 nucleotides read TGTGCCAGCAGTGAGGCGGGAGGGCGCGCAGATACGCAGTATTTT. Translation: CASSEAGGRADTQYF.

As for this clone: At one of its ends the junction is not consistent with the germline gene, which may arise from a read error. The CDR3 nucleotides are TGTGTCTGGAGTGCGGGGAACGAGCAGTACTTC. Translating gives CVWSAGNEQYF. The rearrangement uses TRBV30 and TRBJ2-7, with D perhaps TRBD2 (6 bases). The CDR3 consists of 11 residues. CDR1 and CDR2 from the germline V gene are GTSNPN and SVGIG (reference sequence).

This chain uses TRBV19 with TRBJ2-1; D is ambiguous. The CDR3 has 12 residues. V lost 5 bases to trimming and J lost 10 bases, with 12 bases between them. The V gene's germline CDR1 is LNHDA and CDR2 SQIVND (reference sequence). The chain's CDR3 is CASSLDSLEQFF. In DNA, the CDR3 is TGTGCCAGTAGTCTCGACTCGTTAGAGCAGTTCTTC.